This TCR beta chain was retrieved from a study of shared clonotypes between healthy human individuals (dated by TCRdb to about 2020). About the full investigation: A couple of women and a few men aged 18 to 49 years were included in the cohort. Different laboratories and diverse techniques were used to prepare libraries and sequence TCR repertoires, to increase sequencing depth and limit assay-specific biases. Blood TCR repertoires of roughly 5 healthy adults were deeply sequenced to estimate repertoire size and the extent of clonotype sharing between individuals. Per donor, leukapheresis produced somewhere between about 0.8 and 9 billion PBMCs. General conclusions and limits of the study: The genetic and exposure-history diversity represented was limited by the small number of donors. Only blood was sampled, and tissue TCR repertoires likely differ from those in blood. Pairwise subsampling led to the expectation that sequencing depth would affect the degree of clonotype sharing among donors.

Using the deep immunoSEQ assay, TCR CDR3 regions were amplified from genomic DNA by multiplex PCR. For each cell subset, the extracted genomic DNA was distributed evenly across all wells of several immunoSEQ 96-well plates, and each plate served as one replicate. For unsorted PBMC, each replicate PCR was loaded with roughly 0.3 ug genomic DNA, equivalent to 25,000 to 35,000 T cell genomes. Genomic DNA from unsorted PBMC was sequenced over ten immunoSEQ deep assay plates. The purified libraries were quantified using a Qubit 3.0 fluorometer, sized with a Bioanalyzer 2100, and then quantified again using the KAPA Library Quantification kit. A separate single-read 150-cycle Illumina NextSeq 550 flow cell was used to sequence each immunoSEQ 96-well plate. Per the authors' processing: Because the immunoSEQ output held only junctional sequences and lacked quality scores, the filtering could not match the filtering applied to full-length reads. To assign V/J genes and CDR3, sequences were annotated against IMGT germline references using PyIR, a Python wrapper for IgBLAST v1.9. Reads were filtered out if the reads had weak V/J assignments (E-value above 1e-6), no CDR3, stop codons, out-of-frame junctions, or ambiguous translated residues. V3J clonotypes were defined as sequences sharing the same inferred V gene, J gene, and CDR3 amino acid sequence. Percentage overlap between repertoires was computed as shared unique clonotypes divided by the size of the smaller repertoire. RTK rarefaction, the Chao1 estimator, and Recon v2.1 estimates of unobserved clonotypes were used to assess repertoire richness. The source is immuneACCESS, and TCRdb retained only in-frame sequences with V and J called. Part of the clones is not carried over; for the studies checked, unresolved V genes explain less than half of this, and the remainder is unexplained. V, J and clone size derive from that table, while D and trimming were established from the DNA sequence. A total of around 430,000 clones appear in this sample, roughly 80% of them only once. The ten largest clones take up roughly 13% of the sample.

The donors were healthy, HIV-negative adults who had no recently reported acute infections or vaccinations. Every donor was a Caucasian adult living in Nashville, Tennessee, USA. For unsorted samples, tens of millions of PBMCs were counted, and genomic DNA was extracted using the QIAamp DNA Blood Mini kit. Blood was collected by leukapheresis, and PBMCs were isolated by Ficoll-Histopaque density gradient centrifugation and then cryopreserved in liquid nitrogen vapor phase. Concerning this clone: Its antigen is not yet known. The input lacks base qualities; no much larger clone sits a single base away.

The CDR3 measures 15 amino acids from cysteine to phenylalanine. The only DNA kept is the CDR3, 45 bases in frame from the first base. CDR1 and CDR2 are drawn from the germline V gene: SGHAT, FQNNGV. After removal of 3 bases from V and 3 bases from J, the junction retains 8 bases not matched to a gene. The receptor chain draws on TRBV11-2 and TRBJ2-7; 7 bases in the middle match TRBD2. The clonotype was recovered from a woman aged 40 to 50 in good health. Some clones in this sample may be carry-over from other donors' samples. Sequenced input: PBMCs. The CDR3 region has the sequence CASSFLAGDDYEQYF. The sequenced DNA: TGTGCCAGCAGCTTCTTGGCGGGGGATGACTACGAGCAGTACTTC.